The clone carrying this TCR beta chain was detected only once. What it recognizes is unknown. This sample is drawn from a study of cytomegalovirus exposure and HLA in healthy donors. Study overall: An early data release held some 85 million unique TCRs from HLA-typed donors.

Trimming left V 10 bases short and J 5 bases short, with 13 bases between. The CDR3 has 11 residues. Per the germline V gene, CDR1 is SGDLS and CDR2 is YYNGEE. This cohort consisted of healthy bone marrow donors. Donors had nominal health at sampling but likely had unrecorded immune exposures. PCR employed 60 Vbeta and 13 Jbeta primers. Profiled with immunoSEQ multiplex PCR; TCRdb holds only in-frame clones, not every one. This sample has approximately 140,000 clones; approximately 85% occur once, and the top ten carry about 5.9%. Study-level points and caveats: Later on, a genetic analysis was performed. It linked a missense variant in DCLRE1C with V- and J-gene trimming of TCR beta.

The sequencing sample was made of PBMCs. The rearrangement joins TRBV9 to TRBJ2-7; D perhaps matches TRBD1 (5 bases). The sequence came from a man aged 50 to 60 in good health and CMV-seropositive. DNA of the CDR3: TGTGCCCGACCCTGGGGCGACGAGCAGTACTTC. Amino acid sequence: CARPWGDEQYF. Full variable domain (missing parts from reference TRBV9 and TRBJ2-7): DSGVTQTPKHLITATGQRVTLRCSPRSGDLSVYWYQQSLDQGLQFLIQYYNGEERAKGNILERFSAQQFPDLHSELNLSSLELGDSALYFCARPWGDEQYFGPGTRLTVT.